The rows below give T cell receptor beta chains drawn from one sample of a study of cytomegalovirus exposure and HLA in healthy donors. Produced via immunoSEQ multiplex PCR; TCRdb's table is partial and in-frame only. Of 90,000 to 120,000 clones listed, around 78% were seen once; the top ten hold roughly 8%. The specimen was PBMCs. The receptors originated from a man aged 25-40 years in good health and CMV-seronegative. Each CDR3 is given with its conserved first and last residue. The order of the fields is D gene, V gene, J gene, clone size, CDR3 DNA, CDR3 protein. The D gene is left open where the match is weak. Some rows mark clone size as missing; the rest say once, few, many or name a class of expanded clone.

TRBD1	TRBV30	TRBJ1-6	few	TGTGCCCAAAGGACAGGGGGGAACTCACCCCTCCACTTT	CAQRTGGNSPLHF
NA	TRBV6-5	TRBJ1-1	NA	TGTGCCAGCAGTTACTCGTTGAGGGCTCAAGCTTTCTTT	CASSYSLRAQAFF
TRBD1	TRBV7-3	TRBJ2-1	NA	TGTGCCAGCAGCCCACGGGACAGGGCAGGAGAGCAGTTCTTC	CASSPRDRAGEQFF
NA	TRBV4-1	TRBJ2-7	few	TGCGCCAGCAGCCCGCTGACAGAGCCCTACGAGCAGTACTTC	CASSPLTEPYEQYF
TRBD2	TRBV6-1	TRBJ2-5	NA	TGTGCCAGCAGTGAACTGGGACTAGTGACGATCGGGGAGACCCAGTACTTC	CASSELGLVTIGETQYF
NA	TRBV28	TRBJ1-2	NA	TGTGCCAGCAGTTTAAGGGGCTATGGCTACACCTTC	CASSLRGYGYTF
NA	TRBV11-2	TRBJ2-7	NA	TGTGCCAGCAGCTTCAATGAGCAGTACTTC	CASSFNEQYF
NA	TRBV14	TRBJ2-2	once	TGTGCCAGCAGCCAAGCAGGGTGGACCGGGGAGCTGTTTTTT	CASSQAGWTGELFF
TRBD1	TRBV5-8	TRBJ1-2	NA	TGTGCCAGCAGCCACACTTGGCGCACCGGGACAGGTGTCGGAAGGGGGTACACCTTC	CASSHTWRTGTGVGRGYTF
TRBD2	TRBV5-6	TRBJ2-7	NA	TGTGCCAGCAGCGTGACTAGCGGGGACTTCGGGCAGTACTTC	CASSVTSGDFGQYF
NA	TRBV29-1	TRBJ1-4	NA	TGCAGCGCTACGGTGGGACTCGAAGAAAAACTGTTTTTT	CSATVGLEEKLFF
NA	TRBV29-1	TRBJ2-3	once	TGCAGCGTTGACATAGAGAACACAGATACGCAGTATTTT	CSVDIENTDTQYF
TRBD2	TRBV19	TRBJ2-1	few	TGTGCCAGTAGACTAGCGGGAGGAAGTAATGAGCAGTTCTTC	CASRLAGGSNEQFF
NA	TRBV6-6	TRBJ1-2	NA	TGTGCCAGCAGACAGGGCCAAGATGGCTACACCTTC	CASRQGQDGYTF
NA	TRBV4-2	TRBJ2-2	once	TGTGCCAGCAGCCAAGATCAACTAGGGACGAACACCGGGGAGCTGTTTTTT	CASSQDQLGTNTGELFF
NA	TRBV21-1	TRBJ2-3	once	TGTGCCAGCAGCAAAGTTAAGGAGGATGATGGATCAGATACGCAGTATTTT	CASSKVKEDDGSDTQYF
NA	TRBV21-1	TRBJ2-7	NA	TGTGCCAGCCCTCCAGGGGTTTCCTACGAGCAGTACTTC	CASPPGVSYEQYF
NA	TRBV5-6	TRBJ2-1	NA	TGTGCCAGCAGCTGGGCACAAGCCGGCAATGAGCAGTTCTTC	CASSWAQAGNEQFF
TRBD1	TRBV28	TRBJ2-7	once	TGTGCCAGCAGTGAACCGGGACAGGCCTTCCCGTACGAGCAGTACTTC	CASSEPGQAFPYEQYF
NA	TRBV6-1	TRBJ2-7	few	TGTGCCAGCAGTGCCCTGTCGTACAGGGTTGGGTACGAGCAGTACTTC	CASSALSYRVGYEQYF
TRBD1	TRBV5-1	TRBJ2-5	once	TGCGCCAGCAGCTTGATGGGGACAGGGGTCCAAGAGACCCAGTACTTC	CASSLMGTGVQETQYF
NA	TRBV9	TRBJ1-1	once	TGTGCCAGCAGCGTAGGAAGGGGCTGGAACACTGAAGCTTTCTTT	CASSVGRGWNTEAFF
TRBD2	TRBV27	TRBJ2-1	NA	TGTGCCAGCAGTTTATCGAGGACTAGCTATGGCAATGAGCAGTTCTTC	CASSLSRTSYGNEQFF
NA	TRBV19	TRBJ1-6	NA	TGTGCCAGTAGTAGGGACGGGGGATCAAACAATTCACCCCTCCACTTT	CASSRDGGSNNSPLHF
TRBD2	TRBV5-1	TRBJ2-7	NA	TGCGCCAGCAGCCCCGCGACTAGCTTTCCCTACGAGCAGTACTTC	CASSPATSFPYEQYF
NA	TRBV19	TRBJ2-7	NA	TGTGCCAGTAGTATCGGGCCTGGCGGGTCCTACGAGCAGTACTTC	CASSIGPGGSYEQYF
NA	TRBV7-2	TRBJ2-3	NA	TGTGCCAGCAGTTCGCCCGAGGCAGAGCAGTATTTT	CASSSPEAEQYF
TRBD1	TRBV15	TRBJ2-5	NA	TGTGCCACCAGTACCGGGGGACAGGGTTCGGCGGAGACCCAGTACTTC	CATSTGGQGSAETQYF
NA	TRBV28	TRBJ2-3	NA	TGTGCCAGCAGCCCCCGGGGAACAGATACGCAGTATTTT	CASSPRGTDTQYF
TRBD1	TRBV30	TRBJ1-1	NA	TGTGCCTGGAGTCCCCGACAGGGAGACACTGAAGCTTTCTTT	CAWSPRQGDTEAFF
TRBD2	TRBV18	TRBJ2-7	NA	TGTGCCAGCTCACCACCGAGGGGAGGGGAGCAGTACTTC	CASSPPRGGEQYF
TRBD2	TRBV9	TRBJ2-2	NA	TGTGCCAGCAGTCTTAGCGGGAGCCCCGGGGAGCTGTTTTTT	CASSLSGSPGELFF
NA	TRBV2	TRBJ2-7	NA	TGTGCCAGCAGTGAGGGCCAGGGGACGTTCAACGAGCAGTACTTC	CASSEGQGTFNEQYF
TRBD1	TRBV4-1	TRBJ2-2	NA	TGCGCCAGCAGTCCCGGACAGGGCGCGAACACCGGGGAGCTGTTTTTT	CASSPGQGANTGELFF
NA	TRBV29-1	TRBJ1-1	few	TGCAGCGCTGTGGAACAGATTGAAGCTTTCTTT	CSAVEQIEAFF
NA	TRBV27	TRBJ2-2	NA	TGTGCCAGCAGTTTCTTAGAAACCACCGGGGAGCTGTTTTTT	CASSFLETTGELFF
NA	TRBV5-4	TRBJ2-7	once	TGTGCCAGCAGCACCCCAGGGAATCCCTCCTACGAGCAGTACTTC	CASSTPGNPSYEQYF
NA	TRBV19	TRBJ1-3	NA	TGTGCCACCCAGGATGGGTATTTTGCAAACACCATATATTTT	CATQDGYFANTIYF
NA	TRBV5-1	TRBJ2-1	NA	TGCGCCAGCAGCTTGAGGTCTAGCTCCTACAATGAGCAGTTCTTC	CASSLRSSSYNEQFF
TRBD1	TRBV30	TRBJ1-5	NA	TGTGCCTGGAGTGTTACAGGGGTCAATCAGCCCCAGCATTTT	CAWSVTGVNQPQHF